This entry lists 25 T cell receptor beta chains sequenced from one sample in a study of CD8 T cells in Susac syndrome. Reverse transcription of 0.5 to 1 ug RNA was performed with random hexamers. Using its own MiXCR run on the immunoSEQ multiplex PCR reads, TCRdb lists one record per CDR3 protein. This table holds under 90,000 distinct CDR3 sequences, about 93% found once. Sequencing used CD4+ T cells from PBMCs. These TCRs come from a human donor with Susac syndrome.

J is TRBJ2-1 and V is TRBV6-4; D uncertain. The CDR3 length is 13 residues. The V end lost 5 bases, the J end lost 6 bases, and 11 bases lay between the germline ends. Germline CDR1 MRHNA, CDR2 SNTAGT. DNA of the CDR3: TGTGCCAGCAGTACCCAGCCTGTCAATGAGCAGTTCTTC. Amino acids: CASSTQPVNEQFF.

The CDR3 here is CSVAKNREPYEQYF. The DNA for the CDR3 is TGCAGCGTGGCTAAGAACAGGGAACCCTACGAGCAGTACTTC. V is TRBV29-1 and J is TRBJ2-7; tentatively, D is TRBD1 (6 bases). Germline assignment: CDR1 SQVTM and CDR2 ANQGSEA. Trimming took off 6 bases at V and 2 bases at J, with 17 bases between the two ends. The CDR3 has 14 residues.

The chain couples TRBV13 to TRBJ2-1; 7 bases map to TRBD2. Trimming at V came to 9 bases and at J to 0 bases, leaving 5 bases not matched to a gene. From germline, CDR1 is PRHDT and CDR2 FYEKMQ (reference sequence). The CDR3 runs 14 residues. The CDR3 protein is CASSRTSSYNEQFF. As DNA, the CDR3 is TGTGCCAGTAGCAGGACTAGCTCCTACAATGAGCAGTTCTTC. The whole variable domain, remainder taken from reference TRBV13 and TRBJ2-1, is AAGVIQSPRHLIKEKRETATLKCYPIPRHDTVYWYQQGPGQDPQFLISFYEKMQSDKGSIPDRFSAQQFSDYHSELNMSSLELGDSALYFCASSRTSSYNEQFFGPGTRLTVL.

This clonotype occurred once. The J gene is TRBJ2-3, the V gene TRBV20-1, with no clear D. CDR1 and CDR2 (germline): DFQATT, SNEGSKA (reference sequence). Trimming shortened V by 3 bases and J by 4 bases, and 14 bases separated the two germline ends. The CDR3 is 14 amino acids. DNA of the CDR3: TGCAGTGCTAGCCTCCTTTCGGCGGCAGATACGCAGTATTTT. It translates to CSASLLSAADTQYF.

The V and J genes are TRBV5-1 and TRBJ1-1; 8 nucleotides line up with TRBD1. J lost 5 bases, V lost 4 bases, and 10 bases had no gene match. Germline V CDR1 and CDR2: SGHRS, YFSETQ. This CDR3 region has 15 residues. This CDR3 reads CASSTGQGVLTEAFF. The CDR3 region has the DNA TGCGCCAGCAGCACAGGACAGGGAGTATTGACTGAAGCTTTCTTT.

V is TRBV7-2 and J is TRBJ2-5, with 8 positions matching TRBD2. With 6 bases clipped from V and 0 bases from J, the junction kept 9 bases outside the gene matches. Looked up from germline, CDR1 is SGHTA and CDR2 is FQGNSA. This CDR3 is built from 16 residues. The CDR3 region has the DNA TGTGCCAGCAGAAGGGCGGGGGGTCAGTACCAAGAGACCCAGTACTTC. It yields the protein CASRRAGGQYQETQYF.

The chain combines TRBV20-1 with TRBJ2-7; 12 bases agree with TRBD2. Germline lookup yields CDR1 DFQATT and CDR2 SNEGSKA (reference sequence). V dropped 6 bases and J dropped 6; count of bases not matched to a gene: 15. The CDR3 contains 16 residues. In nucleotides, the CDR3 is TGCAGTGCCGGGGGTGGTGCTAGCGGGAGGGCACCCGAGCAGTACTTC. This encodes CSAGGGASGRAPEQYF.

This chain links TRBV27 with TRBJ2-7; TRBD2 might be the D (6 bases). Deletions cut 3 bases from V and 7 bases from J, with 13 bases between. There are 13 residues in the CDR3. Germline V lookup: CDR1 MNHEY, CDR2 SMNVEV (reference sequence). Here the CDR3 reads CASSFYPGEEQYF. The CDR3 bases are TGTGCCAGCAGTTTCTACCCGGGGGAGGAGCAGTACTTC.

The CDR3 DNA is TGTGCCAGCAGTTCCTCCTCGGAGACCCAGTACTTC. It yields the protein CASSSSSETQYF. The V and J genes are TRBV6-5 and TRBJ2-5; D is undetermined. CDR1 MNHEY and CDR2 SVGAGI come from the germline V gene. The length of the CDR3 is 12 residues. Trimming took off 4 bases at V and 5 bases at J, with 8 bases between the two ends.

CDR3 sequence (DNA): TGTGCCAGCGGGTCTCCGGGGTTTTCCTACAATGAGCAGTTCTTC. Its protein is CASGSPGFSYNEQFF. The chain couples TRBV6-2 or TRBV6-3 to TRBJ2-1; possible D gene TRBD2, 5 bases. The V gene lost 8 bases and the J gene lost 1 base, with 15 bases spanning the gap. CDR3 length equals 15 residues. From germline, CDR1 is MNHEY and CDR2 SVGEGT.

The chain links TRBV6-1 to TRBJ2-4, with no clear D. This CDR3 is built from 11 residues. The germline CDR1 and CDR2 sequences are MNHNS and SASEGT. Trimming shortened V by 3 bases and J by 7 bases, and 4 bases separated the two germline ends. The CDR3 reads CASSETNIQYF. The CDR3 DNA follows: TGTGCCAGCAGTGAGACCAACATTCAGTACTTC.

This clonotype appeared once. The J gene is TRBJ1-6, the V gene TRBV2; maybe TRBD1 (5 bases). Germline CDR1 and CDR2: SNHLY and FYNNEI. The CDR3 covers 14 residues. Trimming cost V 8 bases and J 6 bases, with 14 bases left between them. The CDR3: CASAKQTANSPLHF. CDR3 bases: TGTGCCAGCGCCAAACAGACAGCTAATTCACCCCTCCACTTT.

The V call is TRBV30, the J call TRBJ2-1, with a tentative D call TRBD2 (6 bases). CDR3 length equals 11 residues. Germline CDR1 reads GTSNPN; CDR2 reads SVGIG (reference sequence). V was shortened by 0 bases and J by 10 bases, with 7 bases between the two germline ends. The CDR3 spells CAWSVGGEQFF. In DNA, the CDR3 is TGTGCCTGGAGTGTTGGAGGGGAGCAGTTCTTC.

About this clonotype: At one end the junction does not follow the germline gene, possibly because of a read error. The chain carries TRBV15 and TRBJ2-3; D is possibly TRBD1 or TRBD2 (5 bases each). The germline CDR1 and CDR2 sequences are LNHNV and YYDKDF (reference sequence). The CDR3 loop spans 15 amino acids. The CDR3 spells CATSRPPRGTDTQYF. In DNA form, the CDR3 reads TGTGCCACCAGCAGACCACCCCGGGGCACCGATACGCAGTATTTT.

The V gene is TRBV12-3 or TRBV12-4, the J gene TRBJ2-3; 7 nucleotides agree with TRBD1. The CDR3 is made up of 15 amino acids. V lost 1 base, J lost 0 bases, and 1 base stayed unmatched. The DNA of the CDR3 is TGTGCCAGCAGTTTAGAGGGACAGAGCACAGATACGCAGTATTTT. Its translation is CASSLEGQSTDTQYF.

The genes are TRBV28 and TRBJ2-3, with D perhaps being TRBD1 or TRBD2 (5 bases each). V lost 5 bases to trimming and J lost 1 base, with 13 bases between them. CDR1 is MDHEN and CDR2 is SYDVKM in the germline V gene. The CDR3 loop spans 15 amino acids. The CDR3 loop reads CASSPGTGRTDTQYF. In nucleotides, the CDR3 is TGTGCCAGCAGTCCCGGGACCGGCCGCACAGATACGCAGTATTTT.

V is TRBV6-2 or TRBV6-3 and J is TRBJ2-7, with D possibly being TRBD2 (5 bases). CDR1 is MNHEY and CDR2 is SVGEGT in the germline V gene. CDR3 length: 14 amino acids. V gave up 5 bases and J gave up 2 bases, with 13 bases separating them. The CDR3, as DNA: TGTGCCAGCAGTACGGGGTCACTTACCTACGAGCAGTACTTC. The encoded protein is CASSTGSLTYEQYF.

This rearrangement joins TRBV4-3 to TRBJ2-5; 9 nucleotides match TRBD2. Germline assignment: CDR1 LGHNA and CDR2 YSLEER. The V segment lost 0 bases and the J segment 4 bases; nucleotides outside the gene matches: 12. CDR3 size: 18 residues. The CDR3 protein is CASSQDRGGLAGTETQYF. The CDR3 bases are TGCGCCAGCAGCCAAGATAGAGGGGGGCTAGCGGGAACAGAGACCCAGTACTTC.

The chain couples TRBV20-1 to TRBJ2-2, with TRBD2 matching 10 bases. CDR1 and CDR2 (germline): DFQATT, SNEGSKA (reference sequence). This CDR3 has 17 residues. The J segment lost 0 bases and the V segment lost 0 bases, leaving 4 bases of the junction unmatched. The CDR3 DNA reads as TGCAGTGCTAGAGATGCACTAGCGGGGACGAACACCGGGGAGCTGTTTTTT. This gives the protein CSARDALAGTNTGELFF.

The gene calls are TRBV2 and TRBJ2-3; TRBD1 is a possible D gene (6 bases). This CDR3 contains 15 residues. CDR1 is SNHLY, CDR2 FYNNEI, per germline. Trimming left V 3 bases short and J 2 bases short, with 12 bases between. CDR3 amino acids: CASSDQGIPTDTQYF. In DNA, the CDR3 is TGTGCCAGCAGTGACCAGGGGATACCCACAGATACGCAGTATTTT.

This chain connects TRBV19 to TRBJ2-2; 10 nucleotides agree with TRBD1. Germline V gene data show CDR1 as LNHDA and CDR2 as SQIVND (reference sequence). The J segment lost 2 bases and the V segment lost 8 bases, leaving 2 bases of the junction unmatched. The CDR3 has 14 residues. The CDR3 reads CASGQGGNTGELFF. The CDR3, as DNA: TGTGCCAGTGGACAGGGGGGTAACACCGGGGAGCTGTTTTTT.

The gene calls are TRBV7-8 and TRBJ1-2; no clear D. Per the germline V gene, CDR1 is SGHVS and CDR2 is FQNEAQ. The CDR3 has 15 amino acids. The V end lost 0 bases, the J end lost 0 bases, and 8 bases lay between the germline ends. The CDR3 loop is CASSLALESNYGYTF. The CDR3 DNA follows: TGTGCCAGCAGCTTAGCGTTAGAGTCTAACTATGGCTACACCTTC.

V and J are TRBV9 and TRBJ2-7; no definite D call. The CDR3 totals 14 residues. The germline gives CDR1 SGDLS, CDR2 YYNGEE. With 0 bases removed from V and 1 base from J, the gap between germline ends came to 8 bases. The CDR3 DNA reads TGTGCCAGCAGCGTAGCTTCGACATCCTACGAGCAGTACTTC. Protein: CASSVASTSYEQYF.

The rearrangement links TRBV10-3 to TRBJ2-4; D gene unclear. CDR1 and CDR2 from the germline V gene are ENHRY and SYGVKD. V dropped 8 bases and J dropped 2 bases, with 10 bases sitting between them. There are 13 residues in the CDR3. The CDR3 DNA is TGTGCCATCCATGACAATACCAAAAACATTCAGTACTTC. Encoded protein: CAIHDNTKNIQYF.

This chain uses TRBV12-3 or TRBV12-4 with TRBJ2-2; D is unclear. This CDR3 has 15 residues. Trimming removed 2 bases from V and 5 bases from J, with 12 bases in between. The CDR3 DNA sequence: TGTGCCAGCAGTTTATTCGGTCTCGTGACCGGGGAGCTGTTTTTT. Amino acids: CASSLFGLVTGELFF.